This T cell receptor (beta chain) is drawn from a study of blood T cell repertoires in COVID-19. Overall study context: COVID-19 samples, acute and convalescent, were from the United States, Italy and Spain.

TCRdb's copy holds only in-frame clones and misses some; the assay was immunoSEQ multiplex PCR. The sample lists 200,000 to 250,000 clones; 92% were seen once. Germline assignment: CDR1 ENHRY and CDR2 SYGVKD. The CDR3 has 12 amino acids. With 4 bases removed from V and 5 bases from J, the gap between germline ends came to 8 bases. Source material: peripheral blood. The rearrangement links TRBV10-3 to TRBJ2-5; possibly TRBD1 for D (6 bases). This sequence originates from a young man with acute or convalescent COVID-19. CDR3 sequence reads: CAISVTGETQYF. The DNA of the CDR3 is TGTGCCATCAGTGTTACAGGGGAGACCCAGTACTTC.